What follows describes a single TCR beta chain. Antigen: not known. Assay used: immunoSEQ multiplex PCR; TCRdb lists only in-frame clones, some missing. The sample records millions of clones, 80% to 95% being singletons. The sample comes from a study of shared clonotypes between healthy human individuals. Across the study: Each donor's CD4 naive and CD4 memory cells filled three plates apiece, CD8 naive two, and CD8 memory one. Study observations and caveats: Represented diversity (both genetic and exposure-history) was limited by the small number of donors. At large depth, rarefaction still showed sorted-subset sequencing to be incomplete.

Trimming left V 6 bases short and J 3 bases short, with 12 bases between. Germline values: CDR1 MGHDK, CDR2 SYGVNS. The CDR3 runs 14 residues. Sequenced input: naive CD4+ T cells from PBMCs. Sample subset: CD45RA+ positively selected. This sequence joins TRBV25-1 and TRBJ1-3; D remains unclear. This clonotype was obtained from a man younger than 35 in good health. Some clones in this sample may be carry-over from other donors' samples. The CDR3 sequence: CASSPPGSGNTIYF. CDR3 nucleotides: TGTGCCAGCAGCCCCCCGGGGAGTGGAAACACCATATATTTT.